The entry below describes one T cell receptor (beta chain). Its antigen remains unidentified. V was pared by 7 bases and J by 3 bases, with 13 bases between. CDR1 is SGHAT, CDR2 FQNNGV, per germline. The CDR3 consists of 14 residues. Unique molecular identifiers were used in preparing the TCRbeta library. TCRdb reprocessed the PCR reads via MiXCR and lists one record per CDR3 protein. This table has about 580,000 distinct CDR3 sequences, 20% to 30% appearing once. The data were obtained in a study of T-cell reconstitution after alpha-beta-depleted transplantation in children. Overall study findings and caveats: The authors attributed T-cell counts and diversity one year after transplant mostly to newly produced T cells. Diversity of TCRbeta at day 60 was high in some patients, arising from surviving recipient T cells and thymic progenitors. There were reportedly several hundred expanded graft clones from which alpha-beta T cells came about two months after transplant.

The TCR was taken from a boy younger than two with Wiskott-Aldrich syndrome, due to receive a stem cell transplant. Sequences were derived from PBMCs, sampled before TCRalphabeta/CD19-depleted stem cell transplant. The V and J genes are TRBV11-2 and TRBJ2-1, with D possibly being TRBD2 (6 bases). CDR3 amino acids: CASTKSGFYNEQFF. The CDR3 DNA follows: TGTGCCAGCACCAAAAGCGGGTTCTACAATGAGCAGTTCTTC.